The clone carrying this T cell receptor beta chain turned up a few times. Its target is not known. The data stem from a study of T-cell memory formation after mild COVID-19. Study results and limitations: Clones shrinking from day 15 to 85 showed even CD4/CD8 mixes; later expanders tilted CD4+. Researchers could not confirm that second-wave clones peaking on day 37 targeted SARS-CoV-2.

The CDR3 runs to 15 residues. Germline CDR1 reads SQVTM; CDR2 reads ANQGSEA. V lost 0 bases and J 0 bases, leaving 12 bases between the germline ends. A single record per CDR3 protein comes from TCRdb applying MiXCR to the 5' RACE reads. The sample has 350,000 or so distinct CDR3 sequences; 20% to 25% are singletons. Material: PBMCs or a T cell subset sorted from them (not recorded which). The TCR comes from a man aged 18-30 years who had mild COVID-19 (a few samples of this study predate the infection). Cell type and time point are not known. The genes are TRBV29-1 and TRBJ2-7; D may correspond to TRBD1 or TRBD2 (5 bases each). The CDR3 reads CSVEDRDGPSYEQYF. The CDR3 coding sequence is TGCAGCGTTGAAGATCGGGACGGTCCCTCCTACGAGCAGTACTTC.